The 13 T cell receptor beta chains listed next were all sequenced from one sample in a study of metastatic and nonmetastatic thyroid tumors. TCRdb re-called the PCR reads via MiXCR. The sample carries some 15,000 clones, 25% to 35% recorded once. Thyroid surgery was preceded by no treatment in any patient. The sequenced sample was tumor tissue. These receptors were taken from a male donor with papillary thyroid cancer or a benign thyroid nodule (not recorded which). Some clones in this sample may be carry-over from other donors' samples.

This chain uses TRBV5-1 with TRBJ1-6, with 7 bases that match TRBD1. The CDR3 contains 15 residues. Looked up from germline, CDR1 is SGHRS and CDR2 is YFSETQ. The trim removed 4 bases at V and 7 bases at J, leaving 8 bases unmatched. The CDR3, as DNA: TGCGCCAGCAGCATCCCGGGACAGAGGAATTCACCCCTCCACTTT. Protein: CASSIPGQRNSPLHF.

This clone showed up many times. The rearrangement uses TRBV11-2 and TRBJ2-7, with D uncertain. This CDR3 is built from 14 residues. Germline V gene sequence: CDR1 SGHAT, CDR2 FQNNGV. V dropped 1 base and J dropped 3 bases, with 10 bases sitting between them. CDR3 amino acids: CASSLGLWVYEQYF. Written as DNA, the CDR3 is TGTGCCAGCAGCTTAGGGCTCTGGGTCTACGAGCAGTACTTC.

V gene TRBV9 combines with J gene TRBJ1-4; D is perhaps TRBD1 (5 bases). In germline, CDR1 is SGDLS, CDR2 YYNGEE. The CDR3 runs 15 residues. Trimming stripped 0 bases from V and 2 bases from J, with 8 bases between. CDR3 protein: CASSVGWGTNEKLFF. The DNA of the CDR3 is TGTGCCAGCAGCGTAGGTTGGGGGACTAATGAAAAACTGTTTTTT.

This clone occurred a few times. A single base separates this from a much larger clone, so it may be a read error. V and J are TRBV5-1 and TRBJ2-3; 7 nucleotides match TRBD1. From germline, CDR1 is SGHRS and CDR2 YFSETQ. The CDR3 has 14 amino acids. Trimming at V came to 7 bases and at J to 4 bases, leaving 9 bases not matched to a gene. The CDR3 here is CASLRGGSADTQYF. In nucleotides, the CDR3 is TGCGCCAGCCTAAGAGGGGGCAGCGCAGATACGCAGTATTTT.

V usage is TRBV18 and J usage is TRBJ2-7; 12 positions agree with TRBD1. Germline CDR1 reads KGHSH; CDR2 reads LQKENI. V lost 4 bases and J lost 0; bases outside the gene matches: 4. The CDR3 spans 16 residues. The CDR3, as DNA: TGTGCCAGCTCACTCTTGGGACAGGGGGCCTCCTACGAGCAGTACTTC. Amino acids: CASSLLGQGASYEQYF.

On this clone: One end of the junction fails to match germline, which may point to a read error. The gene calls are TRBV29-1 and TRBJ2-3; 7 bases map to TRBD1. Germline lookup yields CDR1 SQVTM and CDR2 ANQGSEA. The CDR3 covers 13 residues. CDR3 nucleotides: TGCAGTGTTGAGACAGGGTGCACAGATACGCAGTATTTT. The encoded protein is CSVETGCTDTQYF.

This clone was seen at least ten times. Possible read error: a much larger clone is one base away. Other nucleotide sequences from this sample produce the same CDR3. V is TRBV6-1 and J is TRBJ1-3, with 9 bases matching TRBD1. Trimming cost V 7 bases and J 7 bases; bases outside gene matches: 8. There are 14 residues in the CDR3. From germline, CDR1 is MNHNS and CDR2 SASEGT. CDR3 residues: CASTMGQGGNTIYF. As DNA, the CDR3 is TGTGCCAGCACTATGGGACAGGGCGGGAACACCATATATTTT.

By share of the sample, this clone is medium-sized (0.01 to 0.1%). CDR3 sequence: CASTHAREGHHEQFF. The CDR3 DNA follows: TGTGCCAGCACCCACGCCCGGGAGGGCCATCATGAGCAGTTCTTC. J is TRBJ2-1 and V is TRBV6-9; 8 bases are shared with TRBD2. The ends lost 7 bases at V and 8 bases at J; junction bases unmatched: 13. Looked up from germline, CDR1 is MNHGY and CDR2 is SVAAGI. This CDR3 has 15 residues.

This clone was seen at least ten times. This chain links TRBV6-2 or TRBV6-3 with TRBJ1-1, with a weak D call TRBD1 (5 bases). Between the trimmed V and J ends, which lost 1 base and 10 bases, there was a span of 10 bases. CDR1 and CDR2 (germline): MNHEY, SVGEGT. This CDR3 spans 12 amino acids. The CDR3 spells CASSYWGSRAFF. CDR3 coding DNA: TGTGCCAGCAGTTACTGGGGGTCGAGAGCTTTCTTT.

This clone was recorded at least ten times. The same CDR3 also results from other DNA sequences found in this sample. The J gene is TRBJ2-1, the V gene TRBV7-9; 10 positions match TRBD2. The V segment lost 0 bases and the J segment 4 bases; nucleotides outside the gene matches: 3. The CDR3 extends over 16 amino acids. Germline V gene sequence: CDR1 SEHNR, CDR2 FQNEAQ (reference sequence). Here the CDR3 DNA reads TGTGCCAGCAGCTTAGCCCTAGCGGGGGCGTACAATGAGCAGTTCTTC. Protein: CASSLALAGAYNEQFF.

This clone was counted ten times or more. The same CDR3 arises from other DNA sequences in this sample as well. The V call is TRBV12-3 or TRBV12-4, the J call TRBJ1-3, with D uncertain. V shed 2 bases and J shed 2 bases, with 7 bases lying between them. The CDR3 runs to 14 residues. The CDR3 DNA reads TGTGCCAGCAGTTTACGGCACACTGGAAACACCATATATTTT. This codes for CASSLRHTGNTIYF.

This chain connects TRBV9 to TRBJ2-1; D is uncertain. Germline CDR1 SGDLS, CDR2 YYNGEE. Trimming removed 3 bases at V and 0 bases at J, with 10 bases between. CDR3 length equals 15 residues. The CDR3 nucleotides read TGTGCCAGCAGCGCGGTCCCTAGCTCCTACAATGAGCAGTTCTTC. As protein: CASSAVPSSYNEQFF.

This rearrangement joins TRBV20-1 to TRBJ2-7, with 13 positions matching TRBD2. Unmatched junction bases numbered 6, after V lost 3 bases and J lost 1 base. The germline CDR1 and CDR2 sequences are DFQATT and SNEGSKA (reference sequence). The length of the CDR3 is 16 residues. The CDR3 DNA reads as TGCAGTGCTAGCGGTAGGACTAGCGGGAGTTCCTACGAGCAGTACTTC. Its protein product is CSASGRTSGSSYEQYF.